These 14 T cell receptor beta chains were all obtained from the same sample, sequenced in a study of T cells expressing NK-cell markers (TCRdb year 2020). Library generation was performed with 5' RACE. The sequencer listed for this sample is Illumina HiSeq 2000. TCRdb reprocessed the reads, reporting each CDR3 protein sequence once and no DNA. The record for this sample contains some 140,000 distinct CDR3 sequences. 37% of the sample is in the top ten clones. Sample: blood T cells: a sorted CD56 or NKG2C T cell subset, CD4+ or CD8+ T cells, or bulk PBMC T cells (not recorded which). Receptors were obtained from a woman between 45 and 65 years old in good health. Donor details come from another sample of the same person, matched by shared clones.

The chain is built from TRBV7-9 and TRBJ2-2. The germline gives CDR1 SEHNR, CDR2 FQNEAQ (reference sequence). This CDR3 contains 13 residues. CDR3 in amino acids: CASSPAWTGELFF.

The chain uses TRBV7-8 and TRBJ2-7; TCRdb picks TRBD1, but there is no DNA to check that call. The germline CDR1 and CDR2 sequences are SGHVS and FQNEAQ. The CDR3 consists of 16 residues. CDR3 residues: CASSLEGGLTTYEQYF.

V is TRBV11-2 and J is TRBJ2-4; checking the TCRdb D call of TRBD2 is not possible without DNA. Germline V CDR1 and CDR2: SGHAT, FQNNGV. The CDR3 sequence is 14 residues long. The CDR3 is CASSSSGSQNIQYF.

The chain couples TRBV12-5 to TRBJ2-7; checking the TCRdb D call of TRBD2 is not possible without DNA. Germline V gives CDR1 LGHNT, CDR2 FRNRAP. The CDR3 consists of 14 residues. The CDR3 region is CASGLTGLPYEQYF.

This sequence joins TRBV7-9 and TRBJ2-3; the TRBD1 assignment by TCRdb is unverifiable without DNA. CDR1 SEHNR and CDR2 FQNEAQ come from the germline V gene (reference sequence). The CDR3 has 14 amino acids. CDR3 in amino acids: CASSLDGTGDTQYF.

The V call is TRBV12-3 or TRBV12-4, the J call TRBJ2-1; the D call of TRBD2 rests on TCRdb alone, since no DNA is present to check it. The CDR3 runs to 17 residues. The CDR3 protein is CASSFVRDYRSYNEQFF.

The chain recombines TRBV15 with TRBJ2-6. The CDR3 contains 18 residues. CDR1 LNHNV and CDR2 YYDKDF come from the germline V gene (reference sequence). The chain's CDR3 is CATSRVKPRALGANVLTF.

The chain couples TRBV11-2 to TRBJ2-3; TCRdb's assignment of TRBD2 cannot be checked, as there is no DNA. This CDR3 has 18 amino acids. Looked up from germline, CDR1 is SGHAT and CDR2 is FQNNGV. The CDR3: CASSSEPAGGPAADTQYF.

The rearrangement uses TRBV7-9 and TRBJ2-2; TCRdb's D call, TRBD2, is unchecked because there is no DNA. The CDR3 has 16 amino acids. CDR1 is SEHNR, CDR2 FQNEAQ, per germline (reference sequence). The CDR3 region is CASSWTSGTNTGELFF.

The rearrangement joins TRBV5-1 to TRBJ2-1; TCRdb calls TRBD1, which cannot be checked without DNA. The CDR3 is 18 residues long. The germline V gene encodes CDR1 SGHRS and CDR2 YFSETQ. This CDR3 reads CASSLAGQGKWSYNEQFF.

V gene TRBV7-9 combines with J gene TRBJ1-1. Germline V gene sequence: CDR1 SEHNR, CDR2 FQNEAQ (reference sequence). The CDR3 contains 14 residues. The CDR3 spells CASSLGRVVTEAFF.

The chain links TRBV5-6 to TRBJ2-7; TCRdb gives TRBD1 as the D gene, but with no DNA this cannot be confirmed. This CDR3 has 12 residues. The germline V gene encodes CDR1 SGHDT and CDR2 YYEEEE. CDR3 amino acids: CASSLAAKGEYF.

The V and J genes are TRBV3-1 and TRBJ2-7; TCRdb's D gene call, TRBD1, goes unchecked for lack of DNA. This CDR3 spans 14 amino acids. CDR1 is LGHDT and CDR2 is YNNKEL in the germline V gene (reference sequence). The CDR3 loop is CASSQDWGPYEQYF.

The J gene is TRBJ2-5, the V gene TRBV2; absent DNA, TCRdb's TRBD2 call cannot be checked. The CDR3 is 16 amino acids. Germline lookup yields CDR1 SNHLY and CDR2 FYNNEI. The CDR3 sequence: CASWTSGRPRQETQYF.